This is a list of T cell receptor beta chains from one sample in a study of T cells in Graves' hyperthyroidism and ophthalmopathy. A single record per CDR3 protein comes from TCRdb applying MiXCR to the multiplex PCR reads. The sample consists of roughly 420,000 distinct CDR3 sequences, 15% to 18% of them appearing once. The source material was blood. The receptors were sampled from a woman younger than 30 with Graves' hyperthyroidism. CDR3s include the opening cysteine and the closing phenylalanine or tryptophan. A D gene is named only where the DNA matches it firmly. The size entry is marked missing in some rows and otherwise reads once, few, many or a size class.

J gene	D gene	V gene	clone size	CDR3 protein	CDR3 DNA
TRBJ1-4	TRBD1	TRBV7-6	few	CASSLGGGIDEKLFF	TGTGCCAGCAGCTTAGGAGGGGGCATTGATGAAAAACTGTTTTTT
TRBJ1-6	-	TRBV7-3	-	CASSSQGGPYNSPLHF	TGTGCCAGCAGCTCCCAAGGGGGACCCTATAATTCACCCCTCCACTTT
TRBJ1-1	-	TRBV5-5	many	CASSLGRGMNTEAFF	TGTGCCAGCAGCTTGGGGCGGGGGATGAACACTGAAGCTTTCTTT
TRBJ2-1	TRBD2	TRBV15	-	CATSREPLADSYNEQFF	TGTGCCACCAGCAGAGAACCCCTAGCGGACTCCTACAATGAGCAGTTCTTC
TRBJ2-7	-	TRBV2	many	CASSFYLHEQYF	TGTGCCAGCAGTTTTTATCTTCACGAGCAGTACTTC
TRBJ2-5	-	TRBV2	many	CASSDWEETQYF	TGTGCCAGCAGTGACTGGGAGGAGACCCAGTACTTC
TRBJ1-5	-	TRBV9	many	CASSVEGGQPQHF	TGTGCCAGCAGCGTGGAGGGGGGACAGCCCCAGCATTTT
TRBJ2-7	-	TRBV29-1	many	CSAPEGNEQYF	TGCAGCGCCCCGGAGGGGAACGAGCAGTACTTC
TRBJ2-5	TRBD2	TRBV9	many	CASSRGDSGVGETQYF	TGTGCCAGCAGCAGAGGGGATAGCGGGGTGGGGGAGACCCAGTACTTC
TRBJ2-1	TRBD2	TRBV5-1	many	CASNRLAGGPYEQFF	TGCGCCAGCAACCGTCTAGCGGGAGGGCCTTATGAGCAGTTCTTC
TRBJ1-1	TRBD1	TRBV10-3	-	CAISEWTGGDTEAFF	TGTGCCATCAGTGAATGGACAGGGGGGGACACTGAAGCTTTCTTT
TRBJ2-7	TRBD2	TRBV13	many	CASSPTSGRVGEQYF	TGTGCCAGCAGCCCGACTAGCGGGAGGGTGGGGGAGCAGTACTTC
TRBJ1-3	-	TRBV7-6	many	CASSLARVSGNTIYF	TGTGCCAGCAGCTTAGCGAGGGTCTCTGGAAACACCATATATTTT
TRBJ1-1	-	TRBV10-3	many	CAISEEGAWNTEAFF	TGTGCCATCAGTGAAGAGGGTGCCTGGAACACTGAAGCTTTCTTT
TRBJ1-2	TRBD1	TRBV9	few	CASSPWTGRYGCTF	TGTGCCAGCAGCCCCTGGACAGGGCGCTATGGCTGCACCTTC
TRBJ2-3	TRBD2	TRBV5-1	many	CASSLAVAGAPTDTQYF	TGCGCCAGCAGCTTGGCGGTAGCGGGAGCACCAACAGATACGCAGTATTTT
TRBJ2-3	TRBD2	TRBV7-2	-	CASSIHSGGATDTQYF	TGTGCCAGCAGCATCCATAGCGGGGGGGCCACAGATACGCAGTATTTT
TRBJ2-7	TRBD2	TRBV19	few	CASSIIASGIRYEQYF	TGTGCCAGTAGTATCATCGCTAGCGGGATAAGATACGAGCAGTACTTC
TRBJ2-1	TRBD2	TRBV5-6	many	CASSLSGSMYNEQFF	TGTGCCAGCAGCTTAAGCGGGAGTATGTACAATGAGCAGTTCTTC
TRBJ1-4	-	TRBV29-1	-	CSVEAANEKLFF	TGCAGCGTTGAGGCAGCGAATGAAAAACTGTTTTTT
TRBJ2-7	TRBD2	TRBV7-2	many	CASSTRLAGYEQYF	TGTGCCAGCAGCACCCGACTAGCGGGCTACGAGCAGTACTTC
TRBJ1-4	TRBD1	TRBV7-9	-	CASSLARTGPNEKLFF	TGTGCCAGCAGCTTAGCGCGGACAGGTCCTAATGAAAAACTGTTTTTT
TRBJ2-1	TRBD2	TRBV18	few	CASSPQRGGFDEQFF	TGTGCCAGCTCCCCTCAGCGGGGGGGCTTTGATGAGCAGTTCTTC
TRBJ2-1	-	TRBV5-1	-	CASSLLVTGAYNERFF	TGCGCCAGCAGCTTGTTGGTCACCGGGGCATACAATGAGCGGTTCTTC
TRBJ2-1	-	TRBV6-1	-	CASRPTKSSYNEQFF	TGTGCCAGCAGACCTACCAAGAGCTCCTACAATGAGCAGTTCTTC
TRBJ2-1	-	TRBV11-2	-	CASSHPAFSYNEQFF	TGTGCCAGCAGCCACCCGGCATTTTCCTACAATGAGCAGTTCTTC
TRBJ2-7	TRBD2	TRBV11-3	many	CASSARLAAPYEQYF	TGTGCCAGCAGCGCCCGACTAGCGGCCCCCTACGAGCAGTACTTC
TRBJ2-3	-	TRBV6-1	many	CASRGRSTDTQYF	TGTGCCAGCAGGGGACGGAGCACAGATACGCAGTATTTT
TRBJ2-3	-	TRBV5-6	many	CASSRRGLGTDTQYF	TGTGCCAGCAGCCGACGGGGACTCGGCACAGATACGCAGTATTTT
TRBJ2-3	TRBD1	TRBV12-3/TRBV12-4	many	CASSLGTGIVGTDTQYF	TGTGCCAGCAGTTTAGGGACAGGGATTGTTGGCACAGATACGCAGTATTTT
TRBJ2-7	-	TRBV10-3	many	CAIRGTGETYEQYF	TGTGCCATCAGGGGGACGGGAGAAACCTACGAGCAGTACTTC
TRBJ1-1	-	TRBV20-1	many	CSARDQGGRFEAFF	TGCAGTGCTAGAGACCAGGGAGGGAGATTTGAAGCTTTCTTT
TRBJ2-7	TRBD1	TRBV2	many	CASTKQGSLYEQYF	TGTGCCAGCACTAAACAGGGGTCATTGTACGAGCAGTACTTC
TRBJ1-5	-	TRBV18	many	CASSPVWQASNQPQHF	TGTGCCAGCTCACCCGTTTGGCAGGCCAGCAATCAGCCCCAGCATTTT
TRBJ1-5	TRBD1	TRBV4-2	-	CASSAHVTGGDQPQHF	TGTGCCAGCAGCGCGCACGTTACAGGGGGGGATCAGCCCCAGCATTTT
TRBJ2-2	TRBD1	TRBV9	few	CASSVRDSNTGELFF	TGTGCCAGCAGCGTACGGGACAGCAACACCGGGGAGCTGTTTTTT
TRBJ2-1	TRBD1	TRBV6-1	-	CASRDGQGRNEQFF	TGTGCCAGCAGAGACGGACAGGGTCGGAATGAGCAGTTCTTC
TRBJ1-1	-	TRBV11-2	many	CASSPSGPRPNTEAFF	TGTGCCAGCAGCCCCAGTGGACCGCGCCCGAACACTGAAGCTTTCTTT
TRBJ1-2	-	TRBV28	many	CASSQSGTDYGYTF	TGTGCCAGCAGTCAAAGCGGGACTGATTATGGCTACACCTTC
TRBJ2-2	TRBD1	TRBV19	-	CASSNSRGSAVANTGELFF	TGTGCCAGTAGTAACTCCAGGGGGTCAGCGGTCGCGAACACCGGGGAGCTGTTTTTT
TRBJ2-1	-	TRBV6-1	-	CASSGHSGSFGQFF	TGTGCCAGCAGTGGCCATTCCGGGAGCTTCGGGCAGTTCTTC
TRBJ2-1	-	TRBV20-1	many	CSARGLQGPDDAEQFF	TGCAGTGCTAGAGGCTTACAGGGCCCCGATGACGCTGAGCAGTTCTTC
TRBJ2-1	-	TRBV20-1	many	CSARGAGDYNEQFF	TGCAGTGCTAGGGGGGCTGGGGACTACAATGAGCAGTTCTTC
TRBJ1-5	-	TRBV19	-	CASSILGEAQPQHF	TGTGCCAGTAGTATCCTAGGGGAAGCTCAGCCCCAGCATTTT
TRBJ1-4	-	TRBV5-5	many	CASSLRQGSGEKLFF	TGTGCCAGCAGCTTGCGTCAGGGGAGCGGTGAAAAACTGTTTTTT
TRBJ2-5	-	TRBV4-2	few	CASSQVIQETQYF	TGTGCCAGCAGCCAAGTCATTCAAGAGACCCAGTACTTC
TRBJ1-5	-	TRBV19	-	CASSQDFSNQPQHF	TGTGCCAGTAGTCAGGACTTCAGCAATCAGCCCCAGCATTTT
TRBJ2-3	TRBD2	TRBV12-3/TRBV12-4	many	CASSPWGLAGSDTQYF	TGTGCCAGCAGTCCCTGGGGACTAGCGGGGAGCGATACGCAGTATTTT
TRBJ2-7	-	TRBV19	-	CASSKGAAGFWQEIYEQYF	TGTGCCAGTAGTAAGGGAGCCGCGGGATTTTGGCAGGAGATCTACGAGCAGTACTTC
TRBJ2-3	TRBD2	TRBV7-8	many	CASSSGLAGSSTDTQYF	TGTGCCAGCAGCTCCGGACTAGCGGGTTCTAGCACAGATACGCAGTATTTT
TRBJ2-1	-	TRBV7-9	-	CASSDLSGNEQFF	TGTGCCAGCAGTGACCTCAGTGGGAATGAGCAGTTCTTC
TRBJ2-7	-	TRBV7-9	many	CASTGDSYEQYF	TGTGCCAGCACCGGCGACTCCTACGAGCAGTACTTC